The rows below give T cell receptor beta chains drawn from one sample of a study of blood T cell repertoires in COVID-19. The assay was immunoSEQ multiplex PCR, and TCRdb's table has in-frame clones only and misses some. The sample consists of fewer than 500,000 clones, around 91% of them appearing once. Sequencing used PBMCs or T cells enriched from blood (not recorded which). Receptors were obtained from a man aged 30 to 39 who had recovered from COVID-19. The CDR3 runs from the conserved cysteine through the conserved F or W. Each record gives: V gene, CDR3 length, J gene, CDR3 protein.

v_gene: TRBV6-2/TRBV6-3; len: 13; j_gene: TRBJ2-7; CDR3aa: CASSFSGSGEQYF
v_gene: TRBV3-1/TRBV3-2; len: 13; j_gene: TRBJ2-7; CDR3aa: CASSQALAEGQYF
v_gene: TRBV5-1; len: 15; j_gene: TRBJ2-2; CDR3aa: CASSFTGKGTGELFF
v_gene: TRBV12-5; len: 14; j_gene: TRBJ1-5; CDR3aa: CASAVTQGLQPQHF
v_gene: TRBV28; len: 17; j_gene: TRBJ2-2; CDR3aa: CASTHLAGGLNTGELFF
v_gene: TRBV5-4; len: 13; j_gene: TRBJ2-1; CDR3aa: CASSLPVNNEQFF
v_gene: TRBV5-1; len: 17; j_gene: TRBJ2-1; CDR3aa: CASSGRGTVLLSNEQFF
v_gene: TRBV6-6; len: 15; j_gene: TRBJ1-4; CDR3aa: CASSYSGTNNEKLFF
v_gene: TRBV4-1; len: 14; j_gene: TRBJ2-7; CDR3aa: CASSQASGSYEQYF
v_gene: TRBV27; len: 14; j_gene: TRBJ1-4; CDR3aa: CASSRTATNEKLFF
v_gene: TRBV28; len: 13; j_gene: TRBJ2-3; CDR3aa: CASKGTRTDTQYF
v_gene: TRBV6-1; len: 14; j_gene: TRBJ2-2; CDR3aa: CASSEAGDIRELFF
v_gene: TRBV5-4; len: 15; j_gene: TRBJ2-1; CDR3aa: CASSRTSGEYNEQFF
v_gene: TRBV6-5; len: 14; j_gene: TRBJ2-1; CDR3aa: CASKRELSYNEQFF
v_gene: TRBV28; len: 16; j_gene: TRBJ1-5; CDR3aa: CASSLATGVSNQPQHF
v_gene: TRBV7-8; len: 13; j_gene: TRBJ2-7; CDR3aa: CASSLWGGYEQYF
v_gene: TRBV6-5; len: 13; j_gene: TRBJ1-5; CDR3aa: CASSRAYSQPQHF
v_gene: TRBV7-8; len: 14; j_gene: TRBJ1-2; CDR3aa: CASSLRGADYGYTF
v_gene: TRBV5-1; len: 15; j_gene: TRBJ1-1; CDR3aa: CASSPRQGISTEAFF
v_gene: TRBV7-9; len: 13; j_gene: TRBJ2-4; CDR3aa: CASSPQGGNIQYF
v_gene: TRBV7-6; len: 16; j_gene: TRBJ2-7; CDR3aa: CASSAAAGTGSYEQYF
v_gene: TRBV10-3; len: 13; j_gene: TRBJ2-3; CDR3aa: CAISDSTTDTQYF
v_gene: TRBV5-1; len: 15; j_gene: TRBJ2-5; CDR3aa: CASSLYEPFRETQYF
v_gene: TRBV29-1; len: 12; j_gene: TRBJ2-3; CDR3aa: CSGAGRTDTQYF
v_gene: TRBV2; len: 12; j_gene: TRBJ1-6; CDR3aa: CAQWPGDSPLHF
v_gene: TRBV5-4; len: 15; j_gene: TRBJ2-3; CDR3aa: CASSLGSPGTDTQYF
v_gene: TRBV20-1; len: 16; j_gene: TRBJ2-7; CDR3aa: CSASNGGVGGRDEQYF
v_gene: TRBV5-1; len: 13; j_gene: TRBJ2-7; CDR3aa: CASSLTIGGQQYF
v_gene: TRBV7-2; len: 14; j_gene: TRBJ2-1; CDR3aa: CASSLGLSYNEQFF
v_gene: TRBV5-1; len: 13; j_gene: TRBJ2-1; CDR3aa: CASSLLEVSSQFF